This TCR beta chain was documented in a study of cytomegalovirus exposure and HLA in healthy donors. Study conclusions and caveats: About 87% or about 30% of the time was how often most TCR beta V segments were productive, according to an earlier analysis.

PCR involved 60 Vbeta and 13 Jbeta primers. TCRdb's copy holds only in-frame clones and misses some; the assay was immunoSEQ multiplex PCR. The sample lists some 160,000 clones, 70% to 90% occurring once. With regard to this clone: Its antigen is not known.

Germline assignment: CDR1 SGDLS and CDR2 YYNGEE. The CDR3 extends over 18 amino acids. Trimming removed 0 bases at V and 2 bases at J, with 18 bases between. The clonotype was recovered from a man younger than 40 in good health and CMV-seropositive. The sequenced material came from PBMCs. The V gene is TRBV9, the J gene TRBJ1-3, with D tentatively TRBD1 (6 bases). The chain's CDR3 is CASSVAPLTGFAGNTIYF. Here the CDR3 DNA reads TGTGCCAGCAGCGTAGCCCCCCTAACAGGGTTCGCTGGAAACACCATATATTTT.